This T cell receptor beta chain is from a study of blood T cell repertoires in COVID-19. Study-level information: The origin of the acute and convalescent COVID-19 samples was the United States, Italy and Spain. PBMCs, B-cell-depleted T cells, or T cells provided the cDNA or gDNA that made up the material.

In the original processing: Amplification of reference gene primers was used by the study to estimate nucleated cell counts. Sequencing used immunoSEQ multiplex PCR; TCRdb keeps in-frame clones, though not all of them. Clonal size and the V and J genes are those of that table, whereas D and trimming came from the DNA. In the table there are 220,000 or so clones, roughly 80% of which are singletons. The CDR3 has 15 residues. Per germline, CDR1 MDHEN and CDR2 SYDVKM. Trimming removed 7 bases from V and 1 base from J; junction bases left unmatched: 5. The sequenced sample was peripheral blood. The source of this sequence is a woman in her sixties or seventies with acute or convalescent COVID-19. This chain joins TRBV28 and TRBJ2-3; TRBD2 agrees at 10 bases. The CDR3 nucleotides read TGTGCCAGCAAATTAGGACTAGCGGGCACAGATACGCAGTATTTT. As protein: CASKLGLAGTDTQYF.